This paragraph covers one T cell receptor beta chain sequence. Its antigen is still unknown. The data originate from a study of vaccination effects on CD4 cells after COVID-19. At the level of the study: Vaccine administered to participants consisted of two doses of either BNT162b2 or mRNA-1273. Sampling occurred 16 days and one week pre-vaccination in a couple of convalescent patients.

With the ViraFEST assay, the study expanded antigen-specific CD4+ T cells using viral peptide pools, then sequenced them. Following an approximately eleven-day culture, CD4+ T cells were purified. The person acquired a PCR-confirmed SARS-CoV-2 infection between March and December 2020. Replacing half the medium with IL-2 medium was done on days 3 and 7. Clones were read by immunoSEQ multiplex PCR, and TCRdb kept only the in-frame ones, dropping some. The sample lists fewer than 60,000 clones; around 80% were seen once. The CDR3 runs to 16 residues. Trimming cost V 5 bases and J 2 bases, with 18 bases left between them. Germline V gene sequence: CDR1 SGHTA, CDR2 FQGNSA. The study's findings and limits: Convalescent post-vaccine spike-reactive clones were mostly newly vaccine-induced.

The chain combines TRBV7-2 with TRBJ1-1; perhaps TRBD1 as D (5 bases). The sequencing here drew on CD4+ T cells from PBMCs cultured with HIV peptides, taken before COVID-19 vaccination. Subset here: HIV-1 Nef peptide pool negative control/reference culture. The sequence came from a human donor who had a prior SARS-CoV-2 infection. Here the CDR3 DNA reads TGTGCCAGCAGCGTCCGGAGATCAGGGACCAACACTGAAGCTTTCTTT. As protein: CASSVRRSGTNTEAFF. Full variable domain (missing parts from reference TRBV7-2 and TRBJ1-1): GAGVSQSPSNKVTEKGKDVELRCDPISGHTALYWYRQSLGQGLEFLIYFQGNSAPDKSGLPSDRFSAERTGGSVSTLTIQRTQQEDSAVYLCASSVRRSGTNTEAFFGQGTRLTVV.